The clone carrying this TCR beta chain was counted between two and nine times. The antigen remains unidentified. TCRdb re-called the 5' RACE reads with MiXCR, one entry per CDR3 protein. Counted here are over 600,000 distinct CDR3 sequences, 21% occurring once; the ten biggest clones make up around 4.5%. The source of the sample is a study of identical twins. Findings of the study overall: Models underestimated how often monozygotic twins shared out-of-frame TCR alpha. Researchers reported excess low generation probability among twin-shared out-of-frame alpha sequences.

The germline gives CDR1 MNHEY, CDR2 SVGAGI. Deletions cut 2 bases from V and 4 bases from J, with 9 bases between. The CDR3 extends over 14 amino acids. These data were also filed under a second study, of T cells expressing NK-cell markers.

The TCR sequence derives from a woman aged 18-29 years in good health. Sequencing used PBMCs. This rearrangement joins TRBV6-5 to TRBJ2-1, with a possible D match to TRBD2 (5 bases). The chain's CDR3 is CASSYAGRYNEQFF. The CDR3 DNA sequence: TGTGCCAGCAGTTACGCGGGCAGATACAATGAGCAGTTCTTC.